The 23 T cell receptor beta chains below were found in one sample sequenced in a study of blood T cell repertoires in COVID-19. Profiling relied on immunoSEQ multiplex PCR, and the TCRdb table lists in-frame clones only, not all of them. This sample carries 90,000 to 120,000 clones, 65% to 90% of them seen once, and the ten largest clones take 2% to 3%. Sequencing was carried out using PBMCs or T cells enriched from blood (not recorded which). Every receptor here comes from a woman aged 45-60 years who had recovered from COVID-19.

The rearrangement links TRBV5-4 to TRBJ2-1, with TRBD2 matching over 7 bases. V was pared by 0 bases and J by 4 bases, with 10 bases of the junction left unmatched. CDR1 SGHNT and CDR2 YYREEE come from the germline V gene (reference sequence). This CDR3 region has 17 residues. CDR3 loop: CASSLASGGGVYNEQFF. In nucleotides, the CDR3 is TGTGCCAGCAGCTTGGCCAGTGGGGGGGGTGTATACAATGAGCAGTTCTTC. The variable domain in full, completed from reference TRBV5-4 and TRBJ2-1, reads ETGVTQSPTHLIKTRGQQVTLRCSSQSGHNTVSWYQQALGQGPQFIFQYYREEENGRGNFPPRFSGLQFPNYSSELNVNALELDDSALYLCASSLASGGGVYNEQFFGPGTRLTVL.

This sequence joins TRBV6-5 and TRBJ1-1; possible D gene TRBD1, 5 bases. The CDR3 runs to 14 residues. CDR1 and CDR2 (germline): MNHEY, SVGAGI. Trimming cost V 5 bases and J 4 bases, with 14 bases left between them. The CDR3 loop reads CASSQNTGGTEAFF. The CDR3, as DNA: TGTGCCAGCAGTCAGAACACGGGGGGCACTGAAGCTTTCTTT.

This sequence joins TRBV3-1 (or the pseudogene TRBV3-2) and TRBJ1-1, with D possibly matching TRBD1 (6 bases). V was trimmed by 4 bases and J by 10 bases, leaving 13 bases between them. The CDR3 has 12 residues. CDR1 LGHDT and CDR2 YNNKEL come from the germline V gene (reference sequence). CDR3 bases: TGTGCCAGCAGCCCCCGAAACAGGGTAGCTTTCTTT. Translating it yields CASSPRNRVAFF.

The chain uses TRBV5-1 and TRBJ2-3; the D is unclear. The V end was cut by 1 base, the J end by 3 bases, with 3 bases between. The V gene's germline CDR1 is SGHRS and CDR2 YFSETQ. The CDR3 is made up of 12 amino acids. CDR3 protein: CASSLLTDTQYF. The CDR3 DNA is TGCGCCAGCAGCTTGTTAACAGATACGCAGTATTTT. Filled out from reference TRBV5-1 and TRBJ2-3, the complete variable domain reads KAGVTQTPRYLIKTRGQQVTLSCSPISGHRSVSWYQQTPGQGLQFLFEYFSETQRNKGNFPGRFSGRQFSNSRSEMNVSTLELGDSALYLCASSLLTDTQYFGPGTRLTVL.

This clone occurred once. The chain employs TRBV19 and TRBJ2-3, with 9 bases that match TRBD2. The CDR3 consists of 16 residues. Per germline, CDR1 LNHDA and CDR2 SQIVND (reference sequence). Trimming took 6 bases from V and 4 from J; bases not matched to a gene: 11. The CDR3 DNA sequence: TGTGCCAGTAGGGCCGTGGTAGCGGGAGTAGCAGATACGCAGTATTTT. Amino acid sequence: CASRAVVAGVADTQYF.

The count of this clone is one. V usage is TRBV21-1 and J usage is TRBJ1-5. TRBV21-1 is noted as a pseudogene. The CDR3 spans 15 residues. The CDR3 region is CASSKWGGLGQPQHF. For the CDR3, the DNA is TGTGCCAGCAGCAAATGGGGGGGGCTCGGTCAGCCCCAGCATTTT.

In nucleotides, the CDR3 is TGTGCCAGCAGCTCAAATGTGAGACAGAGTAATCAGCCCCAGCATTTT. It translates to CASSSNVRQSNQPQHF. The chain links TRBV7-9 to TRBJ1-5; D may be TRBD1 (5 bases). The V gene's germline CDR1 is SEHNR and CDR2 FQNEAQ (reference sequence). V was shortened by 4 bases and J by 4 bases, with 17 bases between the two germline ends. The CDR3 consists of 16 residues.

The V and J genes are TRBV18 and TRBJ1-4; TRBD1 aligns across 7 bases. Per germline, CDR1 KGHSH and CDR2 LQKENI. This CDR3 has 15 residues. J lost 7 bases, V lost 3 bases, and 8 bases had no gene match. CDR3 DNA: TGTGCCAGCTCACCTCTTAGGGGGCAGGGTGAAAAACTGTTTTTT. Protein sequence: CASSPLRGQGEKLFF.

The chain has TRBV5-6 and TRBJ2-5; tentatively, D is TRBD1 (5 bases). Germline V gene lookup returns CDR1 SGHDT and CDR2 YYEEEE. The V and J ends lost 4 bases and 5 bases respectively, with 15 bases between them. This CDR3 contains 14 residues. As DNA, the CDR3 is TGTGCCAGCAGCACCAGACAGTCCGGGGAGACCCAGTACTTC. It encodes CASSTRQSGETQYF.

In DNA, the CDR3 is TGTGCCAGCAGCTTAGTTAGCGTAGCCAAAAACATTCAGTACTTC. This sequence encodes CASSLVSVAKNIQYF. V gene TRBV7-2 combines with J gene TRBJ2-4, with D possibly TRBD2 on 5 matching bases. This CDR3 region has 15 residues. The germline V gene has CDR1 SGHTA and CDR2 FQGNSA. Trimming pared 1 base from V and 0 bases from J, leaving 7 bases between.

The chain has TRBV5-1 and TRBJ1-4, with 8 bases identical to TRBD1. Germline lookup yields CDR1 SGHRS and CDR2 YFSETQ. Trimming removed 4 bases from V and 8 bases from J; junction bases left unmatched: 7. This CDR3 has 14 amino acids. The CDR3 loop is CASSPGQGREKLFF. The CDR3 DNA reads as TGCGCCAGCAGCCCTGGACAGGGACGAGAAAAACTGTTTTTT.

The rearrangement uses TRBV11-2 and TRBJ1-6, with TRBD1 identical over 9 bases. Per the germline V gene, CDR1 is SGHAT and CDR2 is FQNNGV. Trimming took 1 base from V and 10 from J; bases not matched to a gene: 5. This CDR3 spans 15 amino acids. The CDR3 loop reads CASSLGGTGQSPLHF. The CDR3 nucleotides read TGTGCCAGCAGCTTAGGTGGGACAGGGCAATCACCCCTCCACTTT.

V is TRBV19 and J is TRBJ2-5; 9 positions agree with TRBD1. Germline CDR1 and CDR2: LNHDA and SQIVND (reference sequence). This CDR3 comprises 16 residues. J gave up 0 bases and V 6 bases, and 8 bases lay outside the gene matches. The CDR3 loop reads CASRPGRTGDQETQYF. CDR3 nucleotides: TGTGCCAGTAGGCCCGGGAGGACAGGGGACCAAGAGACCCAGTACTTC.

The rearrangement joins TRBV6-5 to TRBJ2-7, with a possible D match to TRBD1 (6 bases). The germline V and J ends were trimmed by 6 bases and 0 bases, with 15 bases remaining between them. The germline V gene has CDR1 MNHEY and CDR2 SVGAGI. The CDR3 sequence is 15 residues long. The CDR3 region has the DNA TGTGCCAGCAGCAGGGGAGCGGTCCGCTCCTACGAGCAGTACTTC. It translates to CASSRGAVRSYEQYF.

V gene TRBV7-3 combines with J gene TRBJ1-4; 11 bases are a match to TRBD1. Germline V CDR1 and CDR2: SGHTA, FQGTGA. The CDR3 length is 15 residues. The V segment lost 0 bases and the J segment 7 bases; nucleotides outside the gene matches: 1. CDR3 bases: TGTGCCAGCAGCTTAACCGGACAGGGGGCTGAAAAACTGTTTTTT. It codes for CASSLTGQGAEKLFF.

This chain joins TRBV27 and TRBJ2-1, with D perhaps matching TRBD1 (6 bases). Germline CDR1 reads MNHEY; CDR2 reads SMNVEV (reference sequence). Trimming pared 4 bases from V and 3 bases from J, leaving 13 bases between. CDR3 length: 15 residues. The CDR3 bases are TGTGCCAGCAGTTCTTGGGGGCGAAGCTACAATGAGCAGTTCTTC. It specifies CASSSWGRSYNEQFF.

This rearrangement joins TRBV19 to TRBJ2-5, with TRBD1 matching over 12 bases. The V segment lost 5 bases and the J segment 4 bases; nucleotides outside the gene matches: 8. This CDR3 has 16 amino acids. Germline CDR1 and CDR2: LNHDA and SQIVND (reference sequence). In DNA, the CDR3 is TGTGCCAGTAGTTCGGGACAGGGGGCGCCCCGAGAGACCCAGTACTTC. As protein: CASSSGQGAPRETQYF.

This clone appeared a single time. The chain couples TRBV9 to TRBJ1-2; perhaps TRBD1 as D (5 bases). The CDR3 runs to 15 residues. V shed 6 bases and J shed 4 bases, with 19 bases lying between them. Germline CDR1 is SGDLS and CDR2 is YYNGEE. CDR3 region: CASTPELGGIYGYTF. In DNA form, the CDR3 reads TGTGCCAGCACCCCGGAACTCGGGGGTATCTATGGCTACACCTTC. The full variable domain, with the rest looked up from reference TRBV9 and TRBJ1-2, is DSGVTQTPKHLITATGQRVTLRCSPRSGDLSVYWYQQSLDQGLQFLIQYYNGEERAKGNILERFSAQQFPDLHSELNLSSLELGDSALYFCASTPELGGIYGYTFGSGTRLTVV.

On this clone: At the DNA level, this CDR3 is encoded by other sequences in the same sample as well. This chain links TRBV27 with TRBJ1-1; no clear D gene. V was cut by 3 bases and J by 2 bases, with 10 bases left in between. In germline, CDR1 is MNHEY, CDR2 SMNVEV (reference sequence). This CDR3 spans 14 amino acids. CDR3 region: CASSFGQANTEAFF. CDR3 in DNA: TGTGCCAGCAGTTTCGGTCAGGCCAACACTGAAGCTTTCTTT.

CDR3 amino acids: CASSEEGVRGDQPQHF. CDR3 bases: TGTGCCAGCAGTGAAGAGGGGGTCCGGGGTGATCAGCCCCAGCATTTT. The rearrangement links TRBV2 to TRBJ1-5; tentative D call: TRBD1 (6 bases). V lost 1 base to trimming and J lost 5 bases, with 15 bases between them. This CDR3 has 16 residues. Germline V gene sequence: CDR1 SNHLY, CDR2 FYNNEI.

J is TRBJ1-3 and V is TRBV6-5; 9 bases are a match to TRBD1. Unmatched junction bases numbered 10, after V lost 6 bases and J lost 13 bases. This CDR3 is built from 13 residues. Germline V gives CDR1 MNHEY, CDR2 SVGAGI. The CDR3, as DNA: TGTGCCAGCAGAAAACAGGGGGCCCTGGATATATATTTT. Protein product: CASRKQGALDIYF.

The rearrangement joins TRBV11-2 to TRBJ2-1, with D possibly being TRBD2 (5 bases). V was pared by 4 bases and J by 8 bases, with 12 bases between. CDR3 size: 13 residues. Germline assignment: CDR1 SGHAT and CDR2 FQNNGV. CDR3 DNA: TGTGCCAGCAGCTCCAGGACTGCGGATGAGCAGTTCTTC. This encodes CASSSRTADEQFF.

This chain joins TRBV7-2 and TRBJ1-2, with D unresolved. The CDR3 runs to 15 residues. Germline V lookup: CDR1 SGHTA, CDR2 FQGNSA. Trimming pared 1 base from V and 4 bases from J, leaving 13 bases between. CDR3 amino acids: CASSLVVEGRYGYTF. CDR3 nucleotides: TGTGCCAGCAGCTTAGTGGTTGAGGGCCGCTATGGCTACACCTTC.